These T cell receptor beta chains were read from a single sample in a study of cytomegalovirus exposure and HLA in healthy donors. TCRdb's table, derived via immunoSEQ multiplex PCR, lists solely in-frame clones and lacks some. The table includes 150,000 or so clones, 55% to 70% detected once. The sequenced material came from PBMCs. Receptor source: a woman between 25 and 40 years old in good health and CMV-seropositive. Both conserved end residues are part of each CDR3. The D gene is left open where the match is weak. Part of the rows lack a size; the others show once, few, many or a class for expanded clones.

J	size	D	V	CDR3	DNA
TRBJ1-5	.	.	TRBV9	CASSLMGGKNQPQHF	TGTGCCAGCAGCCTAATGGGCGGGAAAAACCAGCCCCAGCATTTT
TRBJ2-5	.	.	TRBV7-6	CASSPAWVAGETQYF	TGTGCCAGCAGCCCCGCCTGGGTTGCGGGGGAGACCCAGTACTTC
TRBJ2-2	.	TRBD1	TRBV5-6	CASSLTTGTNTGELFF	TGTGCCAGCAGCTTAACGACAGGGACGAACACCGGGGAGCTGTTTTTT
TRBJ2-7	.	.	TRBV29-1	CSVSVVHSYEQYF	TGCAGCGTGTCGGTCGTCCACTCCTACGAGCAGTACTTC
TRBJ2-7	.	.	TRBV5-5	CASSPDTTYEQYF	TGTGCCAGCAGCCCGGACACTACCTACGAGCAGTACTTC
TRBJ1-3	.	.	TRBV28	CASSSAGHTVPSGNTIYF	TGTGCCAGCAGTTCGGCGGGGCACACGGTCCCCTCTGGAAACACCATATATTTT
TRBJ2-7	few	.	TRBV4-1	CASSQDSGYEQYF	TGCGCCAGCAGCCAAGATTCCGGCTACGAGCAGTACTTC
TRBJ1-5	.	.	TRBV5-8	CASSLEGYGGNQPQHF	TGTGCCAGCAGCTTGGAGGGTTACGGGGGCAATCAGCCCCAGCATTTT
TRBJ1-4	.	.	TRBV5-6	CASSLLLTANEKLFF	TGTGCCAGCAGCTTGCTTCTTACGGCTAATGAAAAACTGTTTTTT
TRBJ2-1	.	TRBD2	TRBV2	CASRPTSGSDNEQFF	TGTGCCAGCAGGCCGACTAGCGGGAGCGACAATGAGCAGTTCTTC
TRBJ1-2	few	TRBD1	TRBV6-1	CASSEISGDSLYGYTF	TGTGCCAGCAGTGAAATAAGTGGGGACAGCCTCTATGGCTACACCTTC
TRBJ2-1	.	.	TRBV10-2	CASFTKRDIGGNEQFF	TGCGCCAGCTTTACAAAAAGGGACATCGGTGGGAATGAGCAGTTCTTC
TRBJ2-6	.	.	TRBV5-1	CASSIPVSGANVLTF	TGCGCCAGCAGCATACCGGTATCTGGGGCCAACGTCCTGACTTTC
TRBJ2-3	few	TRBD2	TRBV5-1	CASSFSGGLAGGSDTQYF	TGCGCCAGCAGCTTTTCCGGGGGACTAGCGGGGGGTTCAGATACGCAGTATTTT
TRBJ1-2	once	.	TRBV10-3	CAISESPSNYGYTF	TGTGCCATCAGTGAGTCCCCGTCTAACTATGGCTACACCTTC
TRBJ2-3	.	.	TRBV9	CASSVGQGTDTQYF	TGTGCCAGCAGCGTTGGTCAGGGAACAGATACGCAGTATTTT